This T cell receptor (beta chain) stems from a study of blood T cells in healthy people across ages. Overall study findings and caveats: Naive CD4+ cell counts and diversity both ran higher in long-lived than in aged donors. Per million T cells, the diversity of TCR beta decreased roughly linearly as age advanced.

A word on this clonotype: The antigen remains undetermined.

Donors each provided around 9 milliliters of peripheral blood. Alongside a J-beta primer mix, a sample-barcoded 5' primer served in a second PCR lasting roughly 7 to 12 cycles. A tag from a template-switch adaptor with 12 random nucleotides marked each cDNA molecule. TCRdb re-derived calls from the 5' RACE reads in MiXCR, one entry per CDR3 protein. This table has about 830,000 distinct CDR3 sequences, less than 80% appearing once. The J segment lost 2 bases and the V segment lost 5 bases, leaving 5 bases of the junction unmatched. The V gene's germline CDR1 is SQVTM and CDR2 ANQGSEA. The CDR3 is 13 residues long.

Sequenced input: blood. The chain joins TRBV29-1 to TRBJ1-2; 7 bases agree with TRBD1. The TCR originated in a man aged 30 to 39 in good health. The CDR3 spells CSVRDRENYGYTF. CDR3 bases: TGCAGCGTTCGAGACAGGGAAAACTATGGCTACACCTTC.